Listed here is a single T cell receptor beta chain. Its antigen is currently unknown. Thyroid ultrasound and orbital computed tomography, with clinical symptoms and serum thyroxine and TRAb, informed diagnoses. The PBMCs were sourced from fresh peripheral blood (around 10 ml). Amplification targeted TCR beta CDR3 regions from RNA transcripts. Using the HTBI primer set, a first-round RT-PCR was run on the TCR CDR3. TCRdb re-called the multiplex PCR reads through MiXCR, storing one row per CDR3 protein. The sample shows roughly 720,000 distinct CDR3 sequences, roughly 17% of them seen only once. The sample originates from a study of T cells in Graves' hyperthyroidism and ophthalmopathy. Germline V gene lookup returns CDR1 MNHEY and CDR2 SMNVEV (reference sequence). The CDR3 has 17 residues. V gave up 3 bases and J gave up 1 base, with 16 bases separating them. Study-wide points: Among clonotypes expanded in thyroid above 0.001, most were also found in blood.

The sample consisted of blood. The chain is built from TRBV27 and TRBJ2-1; D not certain. The receptor comes from a man aged 45-65 years with Graves' hyperthyroidism. CDR3: CASSFSGQRVSYNEQFF. The CDR3 region has the DNA TGTGCCAGCAGTTTCTCCGGGCAAAGAGTTTCCTACAATGAGCAGTTCTTC.